Below are 8 T cell receptor beta chains sequenced from a single sample in a study of blood T cell repertoires in COVID-19. Using immunoSEQ multiplex PCR, the repertoire was profiled, and TCRdb retains in-frame clones only, with some absent. Of 160,000 or so clones listed, 78% are singletons. Material for sequencing was peripheral blood. All receptors derive from a woman at least 80 years old with acute or convalescent COVID-19.

This chain joins TRBV14 and TRBJ2-7; D remains unclear. Germline CDR1 is SGHDN and CDR2 is FVKESK. The CDR3 loop spans 14 amino acids. Trimming took off 0 bases at V and 6 bases at J, with 12 bases between the two ends. CDR3 loop: CASSQEWATPEQYF. CDR3 bases: TGTGCCAGCAGCCAAGAGTGGGCCACGCCCGAGCAGTACTTC.

The chain has TRBV10-2 and TRBJ1-5; D is ambiguous. Germline assignment: CDR1 WSHSY and CDR2 SAAADI. This CDR3 is built from 14 residues. Between the trimmed V and J ends, which lost 3 bases and 2 bases, there was a span of 8 bases. CDR3 sequence reads: CASSDYRGNQPQHF. In DNA, the CDR3 is TGCGCCAGCAGTGACTACCGGGGCAATCAGCCCCAGCATTTT.

The chain recombines TRBV14 with TRBJ2-7; TRBD1 is a possible D gene (6 bases). V lost 4 bases, J lost 3 bases, and 10 bases lay in between. CDR3 length: 13 amino acids. CDR1 SGHDN and CDR2 FVKESK come from the germline V gene. The CDR3 loop reads CASSPTGVYEQYF. The CDR3 coding sequence is TGTGCCAGCAGCCCGACAGGAGTCTACGAGCAGTACTTC.

This chain links TRBV12-5 with TRBJ2-2, with a possible D match to TRBD1 (5 bases). The CDR3 runs to 15 residues. Trimming took 0 bases from V and 3 from J, leaving 8 bases between them. CDR1 and CDR2 (germline): LGHNT, FRNRAP. The CDR3 DNA reads as TGTGCTAGTGGTTTGGTAACAGGTTACACCGGGGAGCTGTTTTTT. This sequence encodes CASGLVTGYTGELFF.

Turning to this clone: The sample carries other DNA sequences with the same CDR3. Here the CDR3 DNA reads TGCGCCAGCAGCTTGGCCGGAGGGCAAGAGACCCAGTACTTC. Translating it yields CASSLAGGQETQYF. The rearrangement joins TRBV5-1 to TRBJ2-5; possibly TRBD2 for D (6 bases). Between the trimmed V and J ends, which lost 0 bases and 2 bases, there was a span of 8 bases. The length of the CDR3 is 14 residues. Germline V gene sequence: CDR1 SGHRS, CDR2 YFSETQ.

This chain uses TRBV2 with TRBJ1-4; D call uncertain. The CDR3 spans 14 residues. In germline, CDR1 is SNHLY, CDR2 FYNNEI. V lost 4 bases and J 4 bases, leaving 10 bases between the germline ends. CDR3 amino acids: CASSVGLVNEKLFF. CDR3 coding DNA: TGTGCCAGCAGTGTGGGCCTCGTTAATGAAAAACTGTTTTTT.

The V call is TRBV13, the J call TRBJ2-1, with TRBD2 matching over 12 bases. V trimming: 3 bases; J trimming: 0 bases; junction bases outside the gene matches: 6. The V gene's germline CDR1 is PRHDT and CDR2 FYEKMQ (reference sequence). This CDR3 spans 18 amino acids. CDR3 in amino acids: CASSFGLAGRSSYNEQFF. CDR3 nucleotide sequence: TGTGCCAGCAGCTTCGGACTAGCGGGAAGGAGCTCCTACAATGAGCAGTTCTTC.

DNA of the CDR3: TGTGCCAGCAGCTTAGATGGCGGGGCTCCCCATCAGCCCCAGCATTTT. This translates into CASSLDGGAPHQPQHF. This chain uses TRBV11-2 with TRBJ1-5; D perhaps matches TRBD1 (5 bases). Germline CDR1 and CDR2: SGHAT and FQNNGV. Trimming pared 0 bases from V and 5 bases from J, leaving 14 bases between. CDR3 length equals 16 residues.